The T cell receptor (beta chain) under discussion was sequenced for a study of OX40 agonist ivuxolimab in advanced cancers. Study in general: Past anti-PD-1, anti-PD-L1 or anti-CTLA-4 therapy was accepted, and 40% to 45% had received some.

The CDR3 covers 14 residues. Trimming left V 4 bases short and J 5 bases short, with 11 bases between. Germline-derived CDR1 and CDR2 are SGHTA and FQGNSA. Study results and limitations: Certain nonresponding patients likewise had low normalized T-cell clonal expansion. CD4+ and CD8+ T cells in blood underwent clonal expansion by week 6 at 0.1 to 3.0 mg/kg.

Concerning this clone: Its antigen is still unknown.

Data came from immunoSEQ multiplex PCR; TCRdb stores just in-frame clones and leaves some out. The repertoire includes fewer than 60,000 clones, approximately 80% of them detected once, and less than 4.5% sits in the top ten. Drawing of blood for sampling happened at baseline, at cycle 4 day 1, and at cycle 7 day 1. This material consisted of CD4+ or CD8+ T cells sorted from blood, taken in a trial of the OX40 agonist ivuxolimab. V gene TRBV7-2 combines with J gene TRBJ1-4; D is ambiguous. The receptor's source is an adult with an advanced solid tumor such as melanoma, head and neck, liver or kidney cancer. CDR3 DNA sequence: TGTGCCAGCAGCTCCAGGAGCGGGAATGAAAAACTGTTTTTT. Translation gives CASSSRSGNEKLFF.